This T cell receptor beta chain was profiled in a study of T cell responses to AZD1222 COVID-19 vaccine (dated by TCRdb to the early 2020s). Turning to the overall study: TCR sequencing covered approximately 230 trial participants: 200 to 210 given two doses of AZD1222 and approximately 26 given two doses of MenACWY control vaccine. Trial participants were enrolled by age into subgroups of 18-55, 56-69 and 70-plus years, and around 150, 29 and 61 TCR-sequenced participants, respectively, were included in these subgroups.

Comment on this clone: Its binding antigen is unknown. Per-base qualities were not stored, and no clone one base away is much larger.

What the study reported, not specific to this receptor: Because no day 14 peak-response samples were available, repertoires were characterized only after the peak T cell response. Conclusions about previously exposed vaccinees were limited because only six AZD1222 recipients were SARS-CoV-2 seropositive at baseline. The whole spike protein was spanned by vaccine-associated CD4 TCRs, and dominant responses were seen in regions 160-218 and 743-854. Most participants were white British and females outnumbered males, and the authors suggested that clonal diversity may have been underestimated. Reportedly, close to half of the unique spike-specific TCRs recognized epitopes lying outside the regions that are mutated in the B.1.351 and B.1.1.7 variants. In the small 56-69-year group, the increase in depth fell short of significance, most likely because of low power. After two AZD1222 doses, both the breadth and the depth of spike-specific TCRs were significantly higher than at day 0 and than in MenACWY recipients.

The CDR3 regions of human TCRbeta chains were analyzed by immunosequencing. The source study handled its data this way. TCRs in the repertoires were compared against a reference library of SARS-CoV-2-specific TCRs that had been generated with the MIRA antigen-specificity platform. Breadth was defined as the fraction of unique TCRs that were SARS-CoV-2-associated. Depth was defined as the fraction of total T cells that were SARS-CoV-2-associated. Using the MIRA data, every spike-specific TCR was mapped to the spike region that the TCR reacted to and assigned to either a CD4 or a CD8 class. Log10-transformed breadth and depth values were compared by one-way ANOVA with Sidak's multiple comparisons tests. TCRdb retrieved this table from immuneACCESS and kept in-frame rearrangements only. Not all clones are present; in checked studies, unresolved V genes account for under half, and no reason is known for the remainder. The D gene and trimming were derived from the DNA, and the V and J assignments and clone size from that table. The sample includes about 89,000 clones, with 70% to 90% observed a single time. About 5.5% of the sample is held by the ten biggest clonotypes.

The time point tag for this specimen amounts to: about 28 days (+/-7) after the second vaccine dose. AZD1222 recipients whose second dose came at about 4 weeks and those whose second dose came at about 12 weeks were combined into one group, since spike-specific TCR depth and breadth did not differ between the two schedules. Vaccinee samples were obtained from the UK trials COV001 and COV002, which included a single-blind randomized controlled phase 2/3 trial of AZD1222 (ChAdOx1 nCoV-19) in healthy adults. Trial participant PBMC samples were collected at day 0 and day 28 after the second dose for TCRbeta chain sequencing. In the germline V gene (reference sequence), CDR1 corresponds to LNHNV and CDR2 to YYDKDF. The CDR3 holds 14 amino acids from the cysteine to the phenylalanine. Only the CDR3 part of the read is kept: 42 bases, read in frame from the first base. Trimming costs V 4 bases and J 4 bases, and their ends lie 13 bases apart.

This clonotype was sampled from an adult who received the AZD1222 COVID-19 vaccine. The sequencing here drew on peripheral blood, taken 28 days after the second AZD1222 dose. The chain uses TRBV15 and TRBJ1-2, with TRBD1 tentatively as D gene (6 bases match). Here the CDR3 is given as CATSNRQVVYGYTF. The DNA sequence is TGTGCCACCAGCAATCGACAGGTTGTCTATGGCTACACCTTC.